This T cell receptor beta chain appears in the sequencing data of a study of a mutant IDH1 vaccine in newly diagnosed glioma. As for the study in general: Radiotherapy, temozolomide, or both had been given previously, and both were given to most.

A note on this clone: Its antigen remains unknown.

Time point meaning: week 5, during vaccination. The study gave 300 ug of mutant IDH1 20-mer peptide per vaccine dose, with topical imiquimod. The donors' diagnosis was new WHO grade 3 or 4 astrocytoma that was IDH1-mutant and ATRX-lost. Trimming cost V 4 bases and J 0 bases, with 10 bases left between them. There are 14 residues in the CDR3. Germline CDR1 and CDR2: SGHRS and YFSETQ. Data came from immunoSEQ multiplex PCR; TCRdb stores just in-frame clones and leaves some out. The sample lists 25,000 to 35,000 clones; around 89% were seen once. The chain has TRBV5-1 and TRBJ1-1; no firm D call. This clonotype originated in a man aged 18 to 29 with glioma. This sample comprised PBMCs, obtained from a glioma patient whose treatment included an IDH1 peptide vaccine. CDR3 loop: CASSPMGMNTEAFF. CDR3 in DNA: TGCGCCAGCAGCCCGATGGGTATGAACACTGAAGCTTTCTTT. The full variable domain, rest sourced from reference TRBV5-1 and TRBJ1-1, is KAGVTQTPRYLIKTRGQQVTLSCSPISGHRSVSWYQQTPGQGLQFLFEYFSETQRNKGNFPGRFSGRQFSNSRSEMNVSTLELGDSALYLCASSPMGMNTEAFFGQGTRLTVV.